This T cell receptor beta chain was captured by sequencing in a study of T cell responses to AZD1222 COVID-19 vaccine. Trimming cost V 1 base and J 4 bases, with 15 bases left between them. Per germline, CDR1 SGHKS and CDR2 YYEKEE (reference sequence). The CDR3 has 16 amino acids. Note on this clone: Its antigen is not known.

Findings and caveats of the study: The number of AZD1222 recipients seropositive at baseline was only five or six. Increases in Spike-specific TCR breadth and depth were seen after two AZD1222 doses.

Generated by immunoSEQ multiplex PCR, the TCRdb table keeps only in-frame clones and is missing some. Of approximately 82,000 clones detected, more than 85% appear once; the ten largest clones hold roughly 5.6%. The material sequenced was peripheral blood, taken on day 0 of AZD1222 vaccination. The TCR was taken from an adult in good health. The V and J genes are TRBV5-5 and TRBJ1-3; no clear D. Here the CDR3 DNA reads TGTGCCAGCAGCTTGAGCACGGCGGGGTTCGGAAACACCATATATTTT. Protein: CASSLSTAGFGNTIYF. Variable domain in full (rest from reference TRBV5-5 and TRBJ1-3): DAGVTQSPTHLIKTRGQQVTLRCSPISGHKSVSWYQQVLGQGPQFIFQYYEKEERGRGNFPDRFSARQFPNYSSELNVNALLLGDSALYLCASSLSTAGFGNTIYFGEGSWLTVV.